The 30 T cell receptor beta chains below come from one sample, sequenced in a study of siplizumab effects on memory and regulatory T cells. Produced via immunoSEQ multiplex PCR; TCRdb's table is partial and in-frame only. Of some 120,000 clones listed, around 94% are singletons. The sequencing input was non-Treg CD4+ T cells sorted from blood. These receptors came from a human donor in good health.

This chain connects TRBV10-3 to TRBJ2-5, with a tentative D call TRBD1 (6 bases). Trimming pared 6 bases from V and 1 base from J, leaving 12 bases between. Per germline, CDR1 ENHRY and CDR2 SYGVKD. This CDR3 contains 14 residues. The CDR3 DNA reads as TGTGCCATCAGCCCCGGACAGAGCCAAGAGACCCAGTACTTC. The encoded protein is CAISPGQSQETQYF.

The rearrangement joins TRBV11-1 to TRBJ2-1, with no clear D. CDR1 is SGHAT, CDR2 FQDESV, per germline (reference sequence). The CDR3 spans 14 residues. Trimming pared 4 bases from V and 0 bases from J, leaving 7 bases between. The chain's CDR3 is CASSSSSSYNEQFF. As DNA, the CDR3 is TGTGCCAGCAGCTCCAGCAGCTCCTACAATGAGCAGTTCTTC. The variable domain in full, with the rest retrieved from reference TRBV11-1 and TRBJ2-1, is EAEVAQSPRYKITEKSQAVAFWCDPISGHATLYWYRQILGQGPELLVQFQDESVVDDSQLPKDRFSAERLKGVDSTLKIQPAELGDSAMYLCASSSSSSYNEQFFGPGTRLTVL.

V usage is TRBV5-4 and J usage is TRBJ2-7, with TRBD1 identical over 7 bases. The junction had 9 bases not matched to a gene; V was cut back by 4 bases and J by 2 bases. This CDR3 comprises 15 residues. The germline V gene has CDR1 SGHNT and CDR2 YYREEE (reference sequence). The CDR3 DNA sequence: TGTGCCAGCAGCCCGGGACAGCAAATAACCTACGAGCAGTACTTC. This sequence encodes CASSPGQQITYEQYF. The whole variable domain, remainder taken from reference TRBV5-4 and TRBJ2-7, is ETGVTQSPTHLIKTRGQQVTLRCSSQSGHNTVSWYQQALGQGPQFIFQYYREEENGRGNFPPRFSGLQFPNYSSELNVNALELDDSALYLCASSPGQQITYEQYFGPGTRLTVT.

This clone has only a few counts. Written as DNA, the CDR3 is TGTGCCAGCAGCTTAGGAGTGGTCACTGAAGCTTTCTTT. It translates to CASSLGVVTEAFF. V is TRBV7-6 and J is TRBJ1-1; unclear D gene. This CDR3 is 13 amino acids long. The germline gives CDR1 SGHVS, CDR2 FNYEAQ. V gave up 1 base and J gave up 4 bases, with 7 bases separating them.

The chain employs TRBV6-5 and TRBJ2-3, with D uncertain. Trimming took off 4 bases at V and 0 bases at J, with 11 bases between the two ends. The CDR3 totals 15 residues. Per germline, CDR1 MNHEY and CDR2 SVGAGI. The CDR3 nucleotides are TGTGCCAGCAGTTCCGACTTTACTAGCACAGATACGCAGTATTTT. Its protein is CASSSDFTSTDTQYF.

This sequence joins TRBV7-6 and TRBJ2-7; perhaps TRBD1 as D (5 bases). The CDR3 is 13 residues long. In germline, CDR1 is SGHVS, CDR2 FNYEAQ. V shed 5 bases and J shed 4 bases, with 12 bases lying between them. CDR3 in DNA: TGTGCCAGCAGCGTTATTCAGGGTTACGAGCAGTACTTC. This sequence encodes CASSVIQGYEQYF.

Here the CDR3 reads CASSPVGLAVTDTQYF. The DNA of the CDR3 is TGTGCCAGCTCACCCGTAGGACTAGCGGTCACAGATACGCAGTATTTT. The chain is built from TRBV18 and TRBJ2-3; TRBD2 matches at 10 bases. J lost 2 bases, V lost 3 bases, and 5 bases had no gene match. The germline V gene has CDR1 KGHSH and CDR2 LQKENI. The CDR3 spans 16 residues.

The V call is TRBV5-4, the J call TRBJ2-3; D might be TRBD2 (5 bases). V shed 0 bases and J shed 3 bases, with 8 bases lying between them. Germline lookup yields CDR1 SGHNT and CDR2 YYREEE (reference sequence). This CDR3 has 14 residues. Here the CDR3 reads CASSLVARTDTQYF. CDR3 bases: TGTGCCAGCAGCTTGGTAGCGCGGACAGATACGCAGTATTTT.

V gene TRBV7-2 combines with J gene TRBJ1-2; 8 nucleotides match TRBD1. This CDR3 is 15 amino acids long. J gave up 2 bases and V 5 bases, and 7 bases lay outside the gene matches. The V gene's germline CDR1 is SGHTA and CDR2 FQGNSA. The CDR3 region has the DNA TGTGCCAGCAGCCGACGGACAGGGCAGAACTATGGCTACACCTTC. Translating gives CASSRRTGQNYGYTF.

The V gene is TRBV5-1, the J gene TRBJ2-7, with TRBD1 matching over 8 bases. The CDR3 consists of 16 residues. Germline V gene sequence: CDR1 SGHRS, CDR2 YFSETQ. V dropped 6 bases and J dropped 2; count of bases not matched to a gene: 13. The DNA for the CDR3 is TGCGCCAGCAACCTGTACCCCGGGACAGGAGCCTACGAGCAGTACTTC. The encoded protein is CASNLYPGTGAYEQYF. The full variable domain, rest sourced from reference TRBV5-1 and TRBJ2-7, is KAGVTQTPRYLIKTRGQQVTLSCSPISGHRSVSWYQQTPGQGLQFLFEYFSETQRNKGNFPGRFSGRQFSNSRSEMNVSTLELGDSALYLCASNLYPGTGAYEQYFGPGTRLTVT.

The rearrangement joins TRBV5-6 to TRBJ1-5; D gene unclear. V dropped 0 bases and J dropped 4 bases, with 11 bases sitting between them. CDR1 is SGHDT, CDR2 YYEEEE, per germline. The length of the CDR3 is 15 residues. In DNA, the CDR3 is TGTGCCAGCAGCTTGGCCCGCGTACAAAATCAGCCCCAGCATTTT. This translates into CASSLARVQNQPQHF.

The chain links TRBV5-1 to TRBJ2-1; possibly TRBD2 for D (6 bases). Germline CDR1 SGHRS, CDR2 YFSETQ. The CDR3 sequence is 17 residues long. Trimming removed 4 bases at V and 2 bases at J, with 19 bases between. The CDR3 here is CASSEGGGARAYNEQFF. The DNA for the CDR3 is TGCGCCAGCAGCGAGGGAGGAGGGGCAAGAGCCTACAATGAGCAGTTCTTC.

The gene calls are TRBV10-3 and TRBJ1-3, with D unresolved. CDR1 is ENHRY and CDR2 is SYGVKD in the germline V gene. The CDR3 has 16 amino acids. Trimming pared 2 bases from V and 1 base from J, leaving 12 bases between. The CDR3 sequence is CAISEGMLTSGNTIYF. CDR3 bases: TGTGCCATCAGTGAGGGGATGTTAACGTCTGGAAACACCATATATTTT.

V is TRBV19 and J is TRBJ2-5; 7 nucleotides match TRBD1. Germline CDR1 is LNHDA and CDR2 is SQIVND (reference sequence). The V segment lost 1 base and the J segment 2 bases; nucleotides outside the gene matches: 10. The CDR3 totals 17 residues. The CDR3 sequence: CASSIGDRPLSQETQYF. The DNA for the CDR3 is TGTGCCAGTAGTATAGGGGACAGACCCTTATCTCAAGAGACCCAGTACTTC.

The rearrangement joins TRBV6-5 to TRBJ2-5; no clear D gene. The CDR3 has 13 residues. V was shortened by 6 bases and J by 2 bases, with 10 bases between the two germline ends. Germline CDR1 and CDR2: MNHEY and SVGAGI. CDR3: CASRYLVQETQYF. CDR3 coding DNA: TGTGCCAGCAGATACCTGGTTCAAGAGACCCAGTACTTC.

Concerning this clone itself: This same CDR3 is encoded by further DNA sequences in the sample. V gene TRBV5-1 combines with J gene TRBJ2-1; the match to TRBD2 covers 9 bases. With V trimmed by 1 base and J by 4 bases, 3 bases remained unmatched. The CDR3 has 15 amino acids. Germline V gene data show CDR1 as SGHRS and CDR2 as YFSETQ. Written as DNA, the CDR3 is TGCGCCAGCAGCTTGTTAGCGGGGGTGTACAATGAGCAGTTCTTC. Amino acid sequence: CASSLLAGVYNEQFF. Variable domain in full (rest from reference TRBV5-1 and TRBJ2-1): KAGVTQTPRYLIKTRGQQVTLSCSPISGHRSVSWYQQTPGQGLQFLFEYFSETQRNKGNFPGRFSGRQFSNSRSEMNVSTLELGDSALYLCASSLLAGVYNEQFFGPGTRLTVL.

The chain joins TRBV4-1 to TRBJ1-2, with TRBD1 identical over 9 bases. The CDR3 has 15 residues. The V gene end was trimmed by 4 bases and the J gene end by 8 bases; junction bases not matched to a gene: 11. Germline lookup yields CDR1 MGHRA and CDR2 YSYEKL. The CDR3 nucleotides are TGCGCCAGCAGCCCAGGACAGGGGCCTTTGAAGGGCTACACCTTC. Translation gives CASSPGQGPLKGYTF.

J is TRBJ2-7 and V is TRBV27; D tentatively reads TRBD1 or TRBD2 (5 bases each). The length of the CDR3 is 16 residues. Trimming took off 7 bases at V and 2 bases at J, with 21 bases between the two ends. Germline V gene data show CDR1 as MNHEY and CDR2 as SMNVEV (reference sequence). The CDR3 sequence is CASNPRGAQPPYEQYF. The CDR3 nucleotides are TGTGCCAGCAACCCGAGAGGGGCTCAGCCACCCTACGAGCAGTACTTC.

This chain links TRBV9 with TRBJ1-3, with a possible D match to TRBD1 (5 bases). V lost 0 bases and J lost 0, with 10 bases in between. The CDR3 sequence is 16 residues long. The germline V gene has CDR1 SGDLS and CDR2 YYNGEE. The CDR3 spells CASSVAPRASGNTIYF. As DNA, the CDR3 is TGTGCCAGCAGCGTAGCTCCCAGGGCCTCTGGAAACACCATATATTTT. The complete variable domain, with remaining parts taken from reference TRBV9 and TRBJ1-3, reads DSGVTQTPKHLITATGQRVTLRCSPRSGDLSVYWYQQSLDQGLQFLIQYYNGEERAKGNILERFSAQQFPDLHSELNLSSLELGDSALYFCASSVAPRASGNTIYFGEGSWLTVV.

The table lists this clone with a count of one. V gene TRBV23-1 combines with J gene TRBJ1-2, with a tentative D call TRBD1 (5 bases). TRBV23-1 is an ORF; its function is uncertain. V dropped 6 bases and J dropped 5 bases, with 16 bases sitting between them. This CDR3 has 14 residues. The CDR3 reads CASRPGTDEYGYTF. The DNA of the CDR3 is TGCGCCAGCAGGCCCGGGACGGATGAATATGGCTACACCTTC.

The chain carries TRBV18 and TRBJ2-7, with 8 bases matching TRBD1. The germline gives CDR1 KGHSH, CDR2 LQKENI. This CDR3 spans 15 amino acids. The junction had 6 bases not matched to a gene; V was cut back by 5 bases and J by 0 bases. CDR3 sequence: CASSTGQGLSYEQYF. The CDR3 DNA is TGTGCCAGCTCAACCGGACAGGGCCTCTCCTACGAGCAGTACTTC.

The chain carries TRBV30 and TRBJ2-1; 10 nucleotides match TRBD2. Trimming at V came to 5 bases and at J to 9 bases, leaving 7 bases not matched to a gene. This CDR3 has 13 residues. Germline V lookup: CDR1 GTSNPN, CDR2 SVGIG (reference sequence). The DNA of the CDR3 is TGTGCCTGGTCTAGCGGGAGTTTAGGTGAGCAGTTCTTC. It yields the protein CAWSSGSLGEQFF.

V and J are TRBV5-1 and TRBJ2-1; 9 bases align to TRBD1. Germline loops: CDR1 SGHRS, CDR2 YFSETQ. The CDR3 contains 15 residues. Trimming took 4 bases from V and 3 from J; bases not matched to a gene: 5. Written as DNA, the CDR3 is TGCGCCAGCAGCCCTGGACAGGGGAGCTACAATGAGCAGTTCTTC. Translating gives CASSPGQGSYNEQFF.

This clone came up a few times. V and J are TRBV7-9 and TRBJ1-2; D unresolved. CDR3 length: 12 residues. V dropped 5 bases and J dropped 3 bases, with 7 bases sitting between them. Germline V gene sequence: CDR1 SEHNR, CDR2 FQNEAQ (reference sequence). The CDR3 loop reads CASSRIDYGYTF. The CDR3 DNA is TGTGCCAGCAGCCGAATCGACTATGGCTACACCTTC.

V is TRBV6-1 and J is TRBJ2-7; TRBD2 is a possible D gene (5 bases). Trimming pared 0 bases from V and 3 bases from J, leaving 9 bases between. CDR3 size: 14 residues. Germline lookup yields CDR1 MNHNS and CDR2 SASEGT. The CDR3, as DNA: TGTGCCAGCAGTGAAGCGAGGGCAAGCTACGAGCAGTACTTC. Protein: CASSEARASYEQYF.

The gene calls are TRBV7-9 and TRBJ1-1; no clear D gene. This CDR3 spans 16 amino acids. Germline lookup yields CDR1 SEHNR and CDR2 FQNEAQ (reference sequence). V lost 0 bases and J 4 bases, leaving 15 bases between the germline ends. CDR3: CASSLAPGRLSTEAFF. CDR3 coding DNA: TGTGCCAGCAGCTTAGCTCCCGGACGGCTAAGCACTGAAGCTTTCTTT. The full variable domain, in which reference TRBV7-9 and TRBJ1-1 provide the parts outside the CDR3, is DTGVSQNPRHKITKRGQNVTFRCDPISEHNRLYWYRQTLGQGPEFLTYFQNEAQLEKSRLLSDRFSAERPKGSFSTLEIQRTEQGDSAMYLCASSLAPGRLSTEAFFGQGTRLTVV.

V gene TRBV5-1 combines with J gene TRBJ2-7; D gene unclear. The CDR3 is made up of 10 amino acids. Germline CDR1 reads SGHRS; CDR2 reads YFSETQ. V dropped 5 bases and J dropped 2 bases, with 2 bases sitting between them. The CDR3, as DNA: TGCGCCAGCAGTCCCTACGAGCAGTACTTC. It codes for CASSPYEQYF.

The CDR3 sequence is CASSISGRELYGYTF. In DNA, the CDR3 is TGTGCCAGTAGTATTTCCGGCAGGGAGCTCTATGGCTACACCTTC. This sequence joins TRBV19 and TRBJ1-2, with D tentatively TRBD1 (5 bases). Germline V gives CDR1 LNHDA, CDR2 SQIVND (reference sequence). V lost 3 bases and J 4 bases, leaving 15 bases between the germline ends. The CDR3 is 15 residues long.

In the case of this clone: Other DNA sequences in the sample encode the same CDR3. This chain joins TRBV5-1 and TRBJ2-5; TRBD1 agrees at 9 bases. Germline CDR1 is SGHRS and CDR2 is YFSETQ. Unmatched junction bases numbered 1, after V lost 3 bases and J lost 4 bases. The CDR3 covers 13 residues. The CDR3 DNA sequence: TGCGCCAGCAGCTCGGGACAGGGAGAGACCCAGTACTTC. It translates to CASSSGQGETQYF.

The chain couples TRBV7-9 to TRBJ1-2; D is undetermined. V lost 1 base and J lost 4, with 16 bases in between. The CDR3 contains 16 residues. From germline, CDR1 is SEHNR and CDR2 FQNEAQ (reference sequence). The CDR3 protein is CASSLVTGRGGYGYTF. The CDR3 DNA reads TGTGCCAGCAGCTTAGTTACGGGTCGGGGTGGCTATGGCTACACCTTC.